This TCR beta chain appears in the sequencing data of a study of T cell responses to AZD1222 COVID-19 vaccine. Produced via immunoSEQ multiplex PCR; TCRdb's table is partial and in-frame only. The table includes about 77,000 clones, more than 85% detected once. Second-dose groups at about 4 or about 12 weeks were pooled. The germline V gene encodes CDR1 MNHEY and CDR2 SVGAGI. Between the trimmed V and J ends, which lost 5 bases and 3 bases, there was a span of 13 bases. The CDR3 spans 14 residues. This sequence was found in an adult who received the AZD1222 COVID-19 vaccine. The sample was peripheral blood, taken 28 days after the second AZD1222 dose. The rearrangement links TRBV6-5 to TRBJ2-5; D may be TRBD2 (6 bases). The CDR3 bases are TGTGCCAGCAGTCCTAACGGGAGAAAAGAGACCCAGTACTTC. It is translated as CASSPNGRKETQYF.